This T cell receptor beta chain came from a study of post-analysis software for immune sequencing data (dated by TCRdb to about 2015). Broadly, across the study: The recorded disease courses included relapsing-remitting, secondary progressive and progressive-relapsing multiple sclerosis, and some patients had no subtype annotation. The patient repertoires were set against 11 previously published healthy control repertoires from donors whose ages ranged from roughly 6 to 27 years. A subset of samples was prepared in parallel using single-end sample barcoding, then pooled and co-amplified after Illumina adapter ligation.

TCR beta repertoires were profiled from peripheral blood of 10 to 15 young patients with multiple sclerosis to demonstrate the VDJtools post-analysis software. The multiple sclerosis patients were children and adolescents between about 6 and 16 years of age. What the study reported, not specific to this receptor: Patients showed significantly higher frequencies than controls for about 5 TRBV segments, among them TRBV5-6, TRBV5-1 and TRBV20-1. The control group was slightly older than the multiple sclerosis patient group. Direct clustering with F measure showed strong co-clustering of samples prepared in the same batch, prompting a batch-effect correction. Compared with controls, multiple sclerosis patients had significantly lower normalized Chao1 diversity, a finding suggesting substantial peripheral T-cell clonal expansion.

Library construction relied on PCR. These reads were obtained on an Illumina HiSeq 2500. To reduce PCR and sequencing biases, unique molecular identifiers were built into the TCR beta cDNA libraries. Approximately 500,000 cDNA molecules were obtained for every 1 to 10 million input T cells, so each molecule roughly corresponded to one T cell. Patient libraries were prepared and sequenced with the same protocol used for the earlier healthy control dataset. Samples belonging to the same batch were prepared together, multiplexed and sequenced on a shared HiSeq lane. The paper's processing steps were these. Raw barcoded reads were processed with MIGEC, and single-read molecular identifier groups were discarded before consensus assembly and CDR3 extraction. VDJtools was used for post-analysis of the clonotype tables, with diversity normalized by down-sampling every dataset to the smallest sample size. In repertoire overlap clustering, CDR3 amino acid sequences, but not nucleotide sequences, were matched to correct batch-related cross-sample contamination. The public sequencing data were trimmed at Q25 with fastp and processed into clonotypes with MiXCR by TCRdb, which kept only in-frame beta chains. Merged by CDR3 protein, the rows form single entries marked with the most common genes and DNA. These V and J calls rely on TCRdb rather than the paper's analysis. Counted in this sample were approximately 180,000 distinct CDR3 sequences; 30% of them appeared once. In total, the top ten clones hold about 1.6% of the sample.

For this clonotype: Its cognate antigen has yet to be identified. No much larger clonotype is one base removed from it; base qualities were not supplied.

CDR1 MNHEY and CDR2 SVGEGT are derived from the germline V gene. The CDR3 runs 14 residues from the cysteine to the phenylalanine. The entry retains the CDR3 DNA only, 42 bases that are in frame from base 1. Recombination joined TRBV6-2 or TRBV6-3 with TRBJ2-4; the D segment could be TRBD2, given 7 matching bases. The J call may not be correct, given that the DNA end is closer to TRBJ2-7. The source material was blood. The receptor was derived from a girl aged 5-17 years with multiple sclerosis. The CDR3 region reads CASRGPGGLYEQYF. The nucleotide sequence is TGTGCCAGCAGGGGCCCGGGGGGCCTCTACGAGCAGTACTTC.